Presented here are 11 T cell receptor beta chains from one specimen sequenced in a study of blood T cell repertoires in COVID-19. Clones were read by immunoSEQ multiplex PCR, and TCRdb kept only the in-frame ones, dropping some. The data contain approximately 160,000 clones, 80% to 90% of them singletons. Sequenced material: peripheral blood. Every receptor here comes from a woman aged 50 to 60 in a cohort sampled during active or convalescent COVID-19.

The CDR3 region is CASRTRTGENAEKLFF. For the CDR3, the DNA is TGTGCCAGCAGGACAAGAACAGGCGAGAACGCGGAAAAACTGTTTTTT. The J gene is TRBJ1-4, the V gene TRBV27, with D possibly being TRBD1 (5 bases). The CDR3 totals 16 residues. Per germline, CDR1 MNHEY and CDR2 SMNVEV (reference sequence). Trimming left V 6 bases short and J 8 bases short, with 22 bases between.

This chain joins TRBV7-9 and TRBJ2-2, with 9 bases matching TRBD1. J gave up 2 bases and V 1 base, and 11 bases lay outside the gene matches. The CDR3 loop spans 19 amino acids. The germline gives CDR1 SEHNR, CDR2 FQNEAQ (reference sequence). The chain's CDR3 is CASSLVRAGTGHNTGELFF. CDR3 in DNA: TGTGCCAGCAGCTTAGTCAGGGCCGGGACAGGGCACAACACCGGGGAGCTGTTTTTT.

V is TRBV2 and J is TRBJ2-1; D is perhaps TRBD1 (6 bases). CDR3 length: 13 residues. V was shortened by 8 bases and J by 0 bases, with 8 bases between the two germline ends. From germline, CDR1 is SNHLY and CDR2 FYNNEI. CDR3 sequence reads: CASRDTSYNEQFF. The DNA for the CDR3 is TGTGCCAGCCGGGACACCTCCTACAATGAGCAGTTCTTC.

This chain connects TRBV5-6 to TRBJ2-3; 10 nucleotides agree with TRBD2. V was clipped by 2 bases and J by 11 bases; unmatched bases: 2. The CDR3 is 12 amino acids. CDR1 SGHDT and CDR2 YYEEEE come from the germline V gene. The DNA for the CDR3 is TGTGCCAGCAGCTTACAGCGGGAGGGGCAGTATTTT. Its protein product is CASSLQREGQYF.

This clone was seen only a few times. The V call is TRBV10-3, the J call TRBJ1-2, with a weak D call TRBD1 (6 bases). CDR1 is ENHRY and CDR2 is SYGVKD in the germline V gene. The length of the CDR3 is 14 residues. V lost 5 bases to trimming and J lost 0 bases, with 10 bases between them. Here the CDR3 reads CAISTGPSNYGYTF. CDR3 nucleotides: TGTGCCATCAGTACAGGGCCCTCTAACTATGGCTACACCTTC.

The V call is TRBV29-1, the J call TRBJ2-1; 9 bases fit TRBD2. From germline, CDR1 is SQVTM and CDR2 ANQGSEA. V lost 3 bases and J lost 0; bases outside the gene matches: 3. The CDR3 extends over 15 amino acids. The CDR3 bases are TGCAGCGTTGAGCTAGCGGGGAGCTCCTACAATGAGCAGTTCTTC. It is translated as CSVELAGSSYNEQFF.

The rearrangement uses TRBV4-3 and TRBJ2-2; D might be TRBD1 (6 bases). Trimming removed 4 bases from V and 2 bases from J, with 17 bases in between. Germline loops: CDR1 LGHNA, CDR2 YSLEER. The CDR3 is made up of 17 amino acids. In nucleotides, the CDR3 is TGCGCCAGCAGCCGAGGCTGGCAGGGGACCAACACCGGGGAGCTGTTTTTT. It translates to CASSRGWQGTNTGELFF.

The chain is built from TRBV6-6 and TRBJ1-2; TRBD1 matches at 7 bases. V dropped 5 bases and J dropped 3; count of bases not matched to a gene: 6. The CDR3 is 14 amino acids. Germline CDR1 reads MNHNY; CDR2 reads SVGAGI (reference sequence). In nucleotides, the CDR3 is TGTGCCAGCAGTAAAAACGACAGGGACTATGGCTACACCTTC. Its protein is CASSKNDRDYGYTF.

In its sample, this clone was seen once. The DNA for the CDR3 is TGTGCCAGCCAGTGGGACATACTCTACGAGCAGTACTTC. This codes for CASQWDILYEQYF. The chain couples TRBV2 to TRBJ2-7; possibly TRBD1 for D (6 bases). There are 13 residues in the CDR3. CDR1 and CDR2 (germline): SNHLY, FYNNEI. V was pared by 8 bases and J by 3 bases, with 14 bases between.

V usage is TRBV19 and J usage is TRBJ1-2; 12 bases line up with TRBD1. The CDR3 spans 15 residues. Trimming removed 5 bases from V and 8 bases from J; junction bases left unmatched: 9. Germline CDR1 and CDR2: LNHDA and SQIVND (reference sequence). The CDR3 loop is CASSVPGQGAKGYTF. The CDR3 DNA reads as TGTGCCAGTAGTGTACCGGGACAGGGGGCGAAGGGCTACACCTTC.

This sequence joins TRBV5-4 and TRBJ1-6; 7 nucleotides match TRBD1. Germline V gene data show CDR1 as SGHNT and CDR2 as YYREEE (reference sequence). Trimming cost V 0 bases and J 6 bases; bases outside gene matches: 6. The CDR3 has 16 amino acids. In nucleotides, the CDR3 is TGTGCCAGCAGCTTGGCTGCGGGACAGTCTAATTCACCCCTCCACTTT. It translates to CASSLAAGQSNSPLHF.